The T cell receptor beta chain under discussion was sequenced for a study of T cells expressing NK-cell markers. The overall study: According to the study, TCR beta repertoires originated from sorted CD3+CD56+NKG2C+, CD3+CD56+NKG2C- and CD3+CD56-NKG2C+ T cells. Among the eight sequenced donors, seven tested HCMV-seropositive and one tested seronegative.

Notes on this clonotype: Antigen: not known.

TCRdb reanalyzed the 5' RACE reads and collapses them to one entry per CDR3 protein, without DNA. Across about 260,000 distinct CDR3 sequences, the top ten clones capture about 0.39% of the sample. Study-wide results and caveats: Each of roughly 6 donors carried dominant NKG2C+ clonotypes accounting for about 1.0-7.5% of CD8+ T cells. Leadership of the CD3+CD56-NKG2C+ fraction also belonged to these clonotypes in a handful of donors.

The CDR3 consists of 14 residues. The V gene's germline CDR1 is SGHNT and CDR2 YYREEE (reference sequence). Sequencing input: blood T cells: a sorted CD56 or NKG2C T cell subset, CD4+ or CD8+ T cells, or bulk PBMC T cells (not recorded which). The V and J genes are TRBV5-4 and TRBJ2-7; TCRdb returns TRBD1, unconfirmable since there is no DNA. The receptor was isolated from a man younger than 35 in good health. CDR3 sequence reads: CASSSSLGTYEQYF.